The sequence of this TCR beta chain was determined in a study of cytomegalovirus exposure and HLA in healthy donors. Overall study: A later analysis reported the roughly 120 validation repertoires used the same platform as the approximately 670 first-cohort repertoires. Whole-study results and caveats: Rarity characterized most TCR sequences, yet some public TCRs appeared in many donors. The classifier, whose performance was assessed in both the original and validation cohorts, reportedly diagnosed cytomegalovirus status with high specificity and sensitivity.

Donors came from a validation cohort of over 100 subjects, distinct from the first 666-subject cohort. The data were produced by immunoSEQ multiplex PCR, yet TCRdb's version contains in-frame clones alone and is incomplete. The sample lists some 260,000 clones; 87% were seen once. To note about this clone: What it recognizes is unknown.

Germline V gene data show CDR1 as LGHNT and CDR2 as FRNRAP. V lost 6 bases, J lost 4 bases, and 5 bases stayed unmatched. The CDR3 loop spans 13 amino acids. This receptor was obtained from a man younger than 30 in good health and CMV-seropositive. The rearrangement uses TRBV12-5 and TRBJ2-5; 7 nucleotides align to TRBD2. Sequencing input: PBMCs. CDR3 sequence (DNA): TGTGCTAGTGGCGCGGGCGGGAGAGAGACCCAGTACTTC. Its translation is CASGAGGRETQYF. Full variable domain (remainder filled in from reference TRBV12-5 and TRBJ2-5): DARVTQTPRHKVTEMGQEVTMRCQPILGHNTVFWYRQTMMQGLELLAYFRNRAPLDDSGMPKDRFSAEMPDATLATLKIQPSEPRDSAVYFCASGAGGRETQYFGPGTRLLVL.